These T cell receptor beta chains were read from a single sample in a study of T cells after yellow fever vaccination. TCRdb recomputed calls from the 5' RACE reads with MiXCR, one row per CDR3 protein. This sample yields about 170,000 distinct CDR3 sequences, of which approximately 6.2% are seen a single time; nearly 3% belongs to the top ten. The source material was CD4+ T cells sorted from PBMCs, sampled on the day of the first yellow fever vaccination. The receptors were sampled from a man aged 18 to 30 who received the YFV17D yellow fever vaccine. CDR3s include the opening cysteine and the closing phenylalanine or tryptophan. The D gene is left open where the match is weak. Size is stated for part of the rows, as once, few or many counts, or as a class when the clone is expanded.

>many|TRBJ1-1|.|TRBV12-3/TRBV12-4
TGTGCCGAAAAGGTGCAGGGCCAATCTCGAGCTTTCTTT
CAEKVQGQSRAFF
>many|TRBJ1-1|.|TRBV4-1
TGCGCCAGCAGCCAAGGGTTCAATAACCCTGAAGCTTTCTTT
CASSQGFNNPEAFF
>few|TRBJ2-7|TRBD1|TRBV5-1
TGCGCCAGCAGCTCCAGGGGGATGGACGAGCAGTACTTC
CASSSRGMDEQYF
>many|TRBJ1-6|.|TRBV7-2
TGTGCCAGCAGCGCTACGGGGGGAAATTCACCCCTCCACTTT
CASSATGGNSPLHF
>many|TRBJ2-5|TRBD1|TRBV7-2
TGTGCCAGCAGCTCCCGCCGACAGGGTTGGCAAGAGACCCAGTACTTC
CASSSRRQGWQETQYF
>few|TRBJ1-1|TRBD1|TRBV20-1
TGCAGTGCTAGAGATGACAGGGTCACTGAAGCTTTCTTT
CSARDDRVTEAFF
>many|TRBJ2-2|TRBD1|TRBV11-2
TGTGCCAGCAGCCCTGACAGGGACACCGGGGAGCTGTTTTTT
CASSPDRDTGELFF
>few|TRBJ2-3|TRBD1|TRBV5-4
TGTGCCAGCAGCCCGGGCGGACAGGGTGGCGGTACGCAGTATTTT
CASSPGGQGGGTQYF
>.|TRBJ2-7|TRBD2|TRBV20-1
TGCAGTGCTAGGGGTCAACTAGCGGGGGGGCCTTTGTACGAGCAGTACTTC
CSARGQLAGGPLYEQYF
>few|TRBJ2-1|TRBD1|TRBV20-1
TGCAGTGCTAGGGGGACGGGACAGGTGGCCTACAATGAGCAGTTCTTC
CSARGTGQVAYNEQFF
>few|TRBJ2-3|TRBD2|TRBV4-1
TGCGCCAGCAGCCAAGATGGGGCTAGCGGGGGGGCAGATACGCAGTATTTT
CASSQDGASGGADTQYF
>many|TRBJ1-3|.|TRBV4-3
TGCGCCAGCAGCCAAGAGGTTGCGCCTCACTCTGGAAACACCATATATTTT
CASSQEVAPHSGNTIYF
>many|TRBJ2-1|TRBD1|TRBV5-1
TGCGCCAGCAGCTTGGAGGGGGCGGATGAGCAGTTCTTC
CASSLEGADEQFF
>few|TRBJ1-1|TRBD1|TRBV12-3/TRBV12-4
TGTGCCAGCAGTTTGCACCCTGGACAGGGAGGCACTGAAGCTTTCTTT
CASSLHPGQGGTEAFF
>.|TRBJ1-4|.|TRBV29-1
TGCAGCGCCGGGCAAAAGGAAAAACTGTTTTTT
CSAGQKEKLFF
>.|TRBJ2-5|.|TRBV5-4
TGTGCCAGCAGCGGCCGGACCCAACCAGAGACCCAGTACTTC
CASSGRTQPETQYF
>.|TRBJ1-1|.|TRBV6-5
TGTGCCAGCAGTTCAACCCGGGGGGAGACTGAAGCTTTCTTT
CASSSTRGETEAFF
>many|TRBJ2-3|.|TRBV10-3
TGTGCCATCAGGCGGGACGGCGTCACAGATACGCAGTATTTT
CAIRRDGVTDTQYF
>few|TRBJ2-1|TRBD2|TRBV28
TGTGCCAGCAGCTCAGGCGGGGGGGTGAGCTACAATGAGCAGTTCTTC
CASSSGGGVSYNEQFF
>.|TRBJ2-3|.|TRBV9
TGTGCCAGCAGCACCGGAACCCCCAGCACAGATACGCAGTATTTT
CASSTGTPSTDTQYF
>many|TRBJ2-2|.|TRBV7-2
TGTGCCAGCAGCCGAGGAGGGGCGAACACCGGGGAGCTGTTTTTT
CASSRGGANTGELFF
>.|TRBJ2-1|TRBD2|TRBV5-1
TGCGCCAGCAGCTCAGCTGGACTAGCGGGGGGGAGAGTGACCTACAATGAGCAGTTCTTC
CASSSAGLAGGRVTYNEQFF